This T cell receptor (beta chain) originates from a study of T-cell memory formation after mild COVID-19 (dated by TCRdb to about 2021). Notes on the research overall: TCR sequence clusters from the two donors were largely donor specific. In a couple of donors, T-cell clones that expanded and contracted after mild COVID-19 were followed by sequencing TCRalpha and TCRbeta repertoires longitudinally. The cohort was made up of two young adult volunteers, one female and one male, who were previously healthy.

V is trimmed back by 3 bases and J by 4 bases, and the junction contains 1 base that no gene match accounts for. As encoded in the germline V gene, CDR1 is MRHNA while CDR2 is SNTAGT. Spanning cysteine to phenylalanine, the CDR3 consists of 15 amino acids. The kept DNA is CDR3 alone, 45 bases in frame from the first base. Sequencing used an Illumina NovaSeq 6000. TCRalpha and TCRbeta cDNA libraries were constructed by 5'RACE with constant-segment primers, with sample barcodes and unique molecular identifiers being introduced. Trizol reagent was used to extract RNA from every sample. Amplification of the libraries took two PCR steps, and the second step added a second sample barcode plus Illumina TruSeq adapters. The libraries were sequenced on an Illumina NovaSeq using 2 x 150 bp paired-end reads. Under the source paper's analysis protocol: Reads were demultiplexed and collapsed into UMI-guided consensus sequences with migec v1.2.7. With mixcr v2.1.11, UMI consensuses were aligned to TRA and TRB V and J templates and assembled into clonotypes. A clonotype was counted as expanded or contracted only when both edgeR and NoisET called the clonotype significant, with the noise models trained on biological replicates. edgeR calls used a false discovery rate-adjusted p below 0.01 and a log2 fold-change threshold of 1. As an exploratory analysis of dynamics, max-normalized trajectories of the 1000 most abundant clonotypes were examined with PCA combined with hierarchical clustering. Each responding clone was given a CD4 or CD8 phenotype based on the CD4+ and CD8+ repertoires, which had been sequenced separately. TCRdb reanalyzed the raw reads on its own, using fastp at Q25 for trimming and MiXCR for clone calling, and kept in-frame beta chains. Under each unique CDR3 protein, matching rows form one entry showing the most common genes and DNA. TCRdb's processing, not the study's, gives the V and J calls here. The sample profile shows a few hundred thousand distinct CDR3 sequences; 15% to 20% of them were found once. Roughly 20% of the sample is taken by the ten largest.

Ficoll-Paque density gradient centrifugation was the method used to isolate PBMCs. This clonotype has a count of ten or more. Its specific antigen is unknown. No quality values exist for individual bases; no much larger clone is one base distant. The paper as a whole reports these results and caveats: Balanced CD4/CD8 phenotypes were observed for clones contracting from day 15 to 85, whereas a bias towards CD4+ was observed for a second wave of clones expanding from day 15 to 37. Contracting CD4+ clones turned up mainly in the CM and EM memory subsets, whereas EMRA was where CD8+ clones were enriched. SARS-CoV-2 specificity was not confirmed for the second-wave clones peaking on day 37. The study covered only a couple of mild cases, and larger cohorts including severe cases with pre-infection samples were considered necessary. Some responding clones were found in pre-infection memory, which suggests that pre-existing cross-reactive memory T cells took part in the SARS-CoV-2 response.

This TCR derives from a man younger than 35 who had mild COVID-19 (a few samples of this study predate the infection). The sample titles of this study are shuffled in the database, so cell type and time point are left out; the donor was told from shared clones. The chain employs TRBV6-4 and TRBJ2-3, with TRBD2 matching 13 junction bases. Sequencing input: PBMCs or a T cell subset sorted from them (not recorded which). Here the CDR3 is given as CASSEGLAGSDTQYF. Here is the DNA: TGTGCCAGCAGTGAGGGACTAGCGGGGTCAGATACGCAGTATTTT.